The clone carrying this T cell receptor (beta chain) has at least ten counts. No antigen is known for it. TCR beta VDJ and CDR3 were profiled, and genomic DNA was the template. TCRdb reprocessed the reads via MiXCR and lists one record per CDR3 protein. The data show roughly 200,000 distinct CDR3 sequences, 50% to 65% seen once. The authors sequenced patients whose flow cytometry had shown CD8+CD57+ cell expansion. As a group, the patients uniformly had severe acquired aplastic anemia. Patient blood was sampled before any therapy had been received. This sample is drawn from a study of CD8+CD57+ T cells in acquired aplastic anemia. Study information: Sorted CD4+ plus CD8+ cells gave DNA averaging about 3.2 ug.

V was cut by 3 bases and J by 5 bases, with 8 bases left in between. The CDR3 is 13 residues long. Germline lookup yields CDR1 SGHDT and CDR2 YYEEEE. Whole-study results and caveats: Patients shared some 29 CD8+ CDR3 sequences with controls.

Source material: sorted CD4+, CD8+, or CD8+CD57+ T cells (not recorded which) from PBMCs. The rearrangement uses TRBV5-6 and TRBJ2-2; D unresolved. The clonotype was recovered from a human donor with aplastic anemia. This chain's CDR3 is CASSSTRTGELFF. The CDR3 coding sequence is TGTGCCAGCAGCTCGACCAGAACCGGGGAGCTGTTTTTT.